The sequence of this T cell receptor (beta chain) was determined in a study of cytomegalovirus exposure and HLA in healthy donors. Findings of the study overall: A later analysis associated 16,951 TCR beta sequences with HLA alleles at a 0.05 false discovery rate. Presence/absence analysis assumed near-uniform sequencing depth across donors. Later analysis suggested links between common viral pathogens and several top significant clusters. In a later analysis, TCR beta V- and J-gene trimming was associated with a missense DCLRE1C variant.

13 Jbeta primers and 60 Vbeta primers were used for the PCR. Clones were sequenced by immunoSEQ multiplex PCR, and TCRdb holds only the in-frame ones, with some missing. The sample lists about 150,000 clones, approximately 81% seen once, with 2% to 2.5% in the top ten. Germline V CDR1 and CDR2: MDHEN, SYDVKM. This CDR3 has 14 amino acids. The junction had 9 bases not matched to a gene; V was cut back by 6 bases and J by 8 bases. This clone was seen more than once but under ten times. Its antigen is as yet unknown. The chain combines TRBV28 with TRBJ2-1; 8 nucleotides line up with TRBD1. The receptor's source is a woman aged 18-30 years in good health and CMV-seronegative. The sample was PBMCs. The CDR3 sequence is CASRADRGQYEQFF. CDR3 DNA sequence: TGTGCCAGCAGAGCCGACAGGGGTCAATATGAGCAGTTCTTC.